One sample yielded the 16 T cell receptor beta chains listed below, sequenced in a study of Graves' ophthalmopathy and Graves' hyperthyroidism. RNA transcripts were the template, and TCR beta CDR3 regions were amplified from them. Following a first-round RT-PCR that used HTBI primers, a second-round multiplex PCR was carried out. TCRdb reprocessed the multiplex PCR reads via MiXCR and lists one record per CDR3 protein. The table has 200,000 to 300,000 distinct CDR3 sequences, approximately 42% seen once; the top ten hold around 43%. Sequencing was carried out using peripheral blood. Receptors originate from an adult man with Graves' ophthalmopathy.

This clonotype has only a few counts. The chain joins TRBV5-1 to TRBJ2-7; D might be TRBD1 (5 bases). V dropped 7 bases and J dropped 1 base, with 15 bases sitting between them. CDR1 is SGHRS and CDR2 is YFSETQ in the germline V gene. The CDR3 contains 14 residues. CDR3 sequence reads: CASGDSRESYEQYF. The CDR3 nucleotides are TGCGCCAGCGGTGACTCCAGGGAATCCTACGAGCAGTACTTC.

Many counts were recorded for this clonotype. The CDR3 sequence is CSVEEGTSAKGYTF. In nucleotides, the CDR3 is TGCAGCGTTGAAGAAGGGACCTCCGCGAAAGGCTACACCTTC. The V call is TRBV29-1, the J call TRBJ1-2; D might be TRBD1 (5 bases). Per germline, CDR1 SQVTM and CDR2 ANQGSEA. V shed 0 bases and J shed 8 bases, with 16 bases lying between them. The CDR3 consists of 14 residues. Variable domain in full (rest from reference TRBV29-1 and TRBJ1-2): SAVISQKPSRDICQRGTSLTIQCQVDSQVTMMFWYRQQPGQSLTLIATANQGSEATYESGFVIDKFPISRPNLTFSTLTVSNMSPEDSSIYLCSVEEGTSAKGYTFGSGTRLTVV.

The chain has TRBV7-2 and TRBJ1-4; D is possibly TRBD1 (6 bases). Trimming left V 4 bases short and J 8 bases short, with 17 bases between. This CDR3 has 15 amino acids. Germline lookup yields CDR1 SGHTA and CDR2 FQGNSA. The CDR3 DNA is TGTGCCAGCAGCTGGGGCCGACTCCAGGGGGAAAAACTGTTTTTT. It codes for CASSWGRLQGEKLFF.

This clonotype has only a few counts. Germline and junction disagree at one end, which may indicate a read error. This chain joins TRBV24-1 and TRBJ2-6, with unresolved D. The CDR3 extends over 9 amino acids. Germline V gene sequence: CDR1 KGHDR, CDR2 SFDVKD. The chain's CDR3 is CATSDASSF. DNA for the CDR3: TGTGCCACCAGTGACGCCTCTTCATTC.

Many counts were recorded for this clonotype. The chain carries TRBV10-3 and TRBJ1-5; no clear D. V lost 7 bases to trimming and J lost 2 bases, with 12 bases between them. The CDR3 covers 14 residues. Germline V lookup: CDR1 ENHRY, CDR2 SYGVKD. The chain's CDR3 is CAIMHSAGNQPQHF. The CDR3, as DNA: TGTGCCATCATGCATTCAGCCGGCAATCAGCCCCAGCATTTT.

This clonotype turned up a few times. The rearrangement joins TRBV19 to TRBJ1-2, with D maybe TRBD1 (5 bases). The CDR3 extends over 13 amino acids. V was clipped by 3 bases and J by 2 bases, with 7 bases between them. Germline CDR1 reads LNHDA; CDR2 reads SQIVND (reference sequence). CDR3 sequence (DNA): TGTGCCAGTAGTATGGGACGGAACTATGGCTACACCTTC. This translates into CASSMGRNYGYTF.

This clonotype was recorded at least ten times. This chain joins TRBV24-1 and TRBJ1-2; no definite D call. The germline V and J ends were trimmed by 7 bases and 6 bases, with 8 bases remaining between them. The CDR3 runs 11 residues. Germline CDR1 is KGHDR and CDR2 is SFDVKD. CDR3 region: CATRGPDGYTF. CDR3 sequence (DNA): TGTGCCACCAGGGGCCCAGATGGCTACACCTTC.

This clonotype was seen a handful of times. This chain uses TRBV10-3 with TRBJ2-7; TRBD1 might be the D (6 bases). The V end was cut by 11 bases, the J end by 5 bases, with 19 bases between. Germline V CDR1 and CDR2: ENHRY, SYGVKD. This CDR3 region has 13 residues. CDR3 coding DNA: TGTGCCGTGTCCGAGGGGGAATTGGACGAGCAGTACTTC. Translated, it gives CAVSEGELDEQYF.

V gene TRBV7-2 combines with J gene TRBJ2-7, with D possibly matching TRBD2 (6 bases). The CDR3 sequence is 15 residues long. Germline V lookup: CDR1 SGHTA, CDR2 FQGNSA. Trimming shortened V by 2 bases and J by 2 bases, and 13 bases separated the two germline ends. The CDR3 spells CASSLLWRGTYEQYF. CDR3 nucleotides: TGTGCCAGCAGCTTACTTTGGAGGGGAACCTACGAGCAGTACTTC.

The V and J genes are TRBV7-2 and TRBJ1-2; 7 bases agree with TRBD1. V shed 4 bases and J 8 bases; nucleotides not matched to a gene: 13. Germline CDR1 is SGHTA and CDR2 is FQGNSA. The CDR3 covers 15 residues. As DNA, the CDR3 is TGTGCCAGCAGCTACCGGGGACAGATAGATGGGGGCTACACCTTC. Translating it yields CASSYRGQIDGGYTF. The variable domain in full, with the rest retrieved from reference TRBV7-2 and TRBJ1-2, is GAGVSQSPSNKVTEKGKDVELRCDPISGHTALYWYRQSLGQGLEFLIYFQGNSAPDKSGLPSDRFSAERTGGSVSTLTIQRTQQEDSAVYLCASSYRGQIDGGYTFGSGTRLTVV.

This clonotype has more than one count but fewer than ten. The V call is TRBV29-1, the J call TRBJ2-1; a weak D match, TRBD2 (5 bases). CDR1 and CDR2 (germline): SQVTM, ANQGSEA. The V gene lost 4 bases and the J gene lost 7 bases, with 14 bases spanning the gap. The CDR3 totals 13 residues. The CDR3: CSVASETKNEQFF. In DNA, the CDR3 is TGCAGCGTTGCGTCCGAGACTAAAAATGAGCAGTTCTTC.

This chain uses TRBV10-3 with TRBJ2-7, with D possibly matching TRBD2 (7 bases). The germline V gene has CDR1 ENHRY and CDR2 SYGVKD. Trimming left V 10 bases short and J 0 bases short, with 13 bases between. The CDR3 consists of 13 residues. The chain's CDR3 is CATGAGASYEQYF. For the CDR3, the DNA is TGTGCCACGGGGGCGGGGGCCTCCTACGAGCAGTACTTC.

J is TRBJ1-5 and V is TRBV16, with a tentative D call TRBD1 (6 bases). CDR1 KGHSY and CDR2 FQNENV come from the germline V gene. This CDR3 comprises 14 residues. The V end was cut by 2 bases, the J end by 10 bases, with 15 bases between. CDR3 bases: TGTGCCAGCAGCCAACACAGGGAAGGACGACCCCAGCATTTT. Translating it yields CASSQHREGRPQHF.

V is TRBV12-3 or TRBV12-4 and J is TRBJ2-5; TRBD2 matches at 9 bases. V dropped 5 bases and J dropped 4; count of bases not matched to a gene: 2. CDR3 length: 13 amino acids. The CDR3 region is CASSQAGGETQYF. For the CDR3, the DNA is TGTGCCAGCAGTCAAGCGGGAGGAGAGACCCAGTACTTC.

On this clonotype: Possible read error: a much larger clone is one base away. The chain has TRBV6-5 and TRBJ1-2; D is ambiguous. The germline V gene encodes CDR1 MNHEY and CDR2 SVGAGI. This CDR3 spans 13 amino acids. CDR3 residues: CAISDHGRYGYTF. CDR3 sequence (DNA): TGTGCCATCAGTGATCACGGAAGGTATGGCTACACCTTC.

V gene TRBV20-1 combines with J gene TRBJ2-3; D may correspond to TRBD1 or TRBD2 (6 bases each). There are 12 residues in the CDR3. V was trimmed by 3 bases and J by 4 bases, leaving 8 bases between them. CDR1 is DFQATT, CDR2 SNEGSKA, per germline (reference sequence). CDR3 in DNA: TGCAGTGCTAGGAGGGGGGCAGATACGCAGTATTTT. This encodes CSARRGADTQYF.